This is a list of T cell receptor beta chains from one sample in a study of CD8+ T cells in alopecia areata. The method was immunoSEQ multiplex PCR; TCRdb's version includes in-frame clones alone and lacks a portion of them. The sample comprises around 86,000 clones, just over 70% of which are singletons, and roughly 17% rests with the top ten. Material: CD8+ T cells sorted from blood, obtained between weeks 43 and 45, from a patient treated with tofacitinib. Source of these receptors: a human donor with alopecia areata. CDR3s include the opening cysteine and the closing phenylalanine or tryptophan. D genes are given only for firm matches. Size tells how often a clone was seen (once, few, many) or the class of an expanded clone, and some rows leave it out.

TRBJ2-3 . few TRBV5-1 CASSDTDTQYF TGCGCCAGCAGCGACACAGATACGCAGTATTTT
TRBJ1-4 . . TRBV7-8 CASSLAQKGIKEKLFF TGTGCCAGCAGCTTAGCCCAAAAGGGGATAAAGGAAAAACTGTTTTTT
TRBJ1-2 . . TRBV2 CASSETPTDNYGYTF TGTGCCAGCAGTGAAACACCGACAGATAACTATGGCTACACCTTC
TRBJ2-1 . . TRBV20-1 CSARTGSEQFF TGCAGTGCCCGAACAGGGAGTGAGCAGTTCTTC
TRBJ2-7 TRBD2 . TRBV5-6 CASSPLSGGPSYEQYF TGTGCCAGCAGCCCGCTTAGCGGGGGACCTTCCTACGAGCAGTACTTC
TRBJ2-3 . few TRBV27 CASSFTLTDTQYF TGTGCCAGCAGTTTTACCCTCACAGATACGCAGTATTTT
TRBJ1-2 . . TRBV29-1 CSVVQEDYGYTF TGCAGCGTTGTTCAGGAGGACTATGGCTACACCTTC
TRBJ2-5 TRBD1 . TRBV30 CASTGSGTQYF TGTGCCTCGACAGGGTCTGGGACCCAGTACTTC
TRBJ2-7 TRBD1 . TRBV6-5 CASSYSRRTGEYEQYF TGTGCCAGCAGTTACTCTAGGCGGACAGGCGAGTACGAGCAGTACTTC
TRBJ2-2 . . TRBV11-2 CASSPRLNTGELFF TGTGCCAGCAGCCCCCGGCTTAACACCGGGGAGCTGTTTTTT
TRBJ1-2 . . TRBV7-9 CASSLGAGDNYGYTF TGTGCCAGCAGCTTAGGGGCAGGAGATAACTATGGCTACACCTTC
TRBJ2-3 . . TRBV12-5 CATGHKSTDTQYF TGTGCCACTGGGCACAAAAGCACAGATACGCAGTATTTT
TRBJ2-1 . . TRBV4-1 CASTPTRRYNEQFF TGCGCCAGCACCCCGACTAGACGCTACAATGAGCAGTTCTTC
TRBJ2-2 . few TRBV7-7 CASSFSLNTGELFF TGTGCCAGCAGCTTCTCACTGAACACCGGGGAGCTGTTTTTT
TRBJ1-1 . once TRBV27 CASSFLMNTEAFF TGTGCCAGCAGTTTTCTGATGAACACTGAAGCTTTCTTT
TRBJ2-3 TRBD2 . TRBV9 CASSVEAGGPDTQYF TGTGCCAGCAGCGTAGAGGCGGGGGGGCCAGATACGCAGTATTTT
TRBJ2-7 TRBD1 few TRBV7-2 CASSLSRGLYEQYF TGTGCCAGCAGCTTATCCAGGGGGCTCTACGAGCAGTACTTC
TRBJ2-7 . . TRBV11-2 CASSSGPDSYEQYF TGTGCCAGCAGCTCCGGTCCCGACTCCTACGAGCAGTACTTC
TRBJ2-7 . . TRBV7-9 CASSLSYEQYF TGTGCCAGCAGCTTATCCTACGAGCAGTACTTC
TRBJ1-1 TRBD1 . TRBV13 CASSLGEQGLNTEAFF TGTGCCAGCAGCTTAGGCGAACAGGGGTTGAACACTGAAGCTTTCTTT
TRBJ2-3 . . TRBV11-2 CASSTVGGQITDTQYF TGTGCCAGCAGCACGGTGGGGGGTCAGATCACAGATACGCAGTATTTT
TRBJ1-1 . once TRBV19 CASSTRDSYEAFF TGTGCCAGTAGTACCCGTGACAGTTATGAAGCTTTCTTT
TRBJ1-2 . . TRBV4-3 CASSQDRGTNYGYTF TGCGCCAGCAGCCAAGATCGGGGCACCAACTATGGCTACACCTTC
TRBJ1-1 . . TRBV25-1 CASSGSVGPEAFF TGTGCCAGCAGTGGTAGCGTGGGCCCTGAAGCTTTCTTT
TRBJ1-4 . . TRBV27 CASSLAIGAGEKLFF TGTGCCAGCAGTTTAGCCATTGGGGCTGGGGAAAAACTGTTTTTT
TRBJ2-4 . . TRBV7-6 CASSLTVPGALTDKNIQYF TGTGCCAGCAGCTTAACGGTTCCGGGGGCGCTGACCGACAAAAACATTCAGTACTTC
TRBJ2-1 TRBD1 . TRBV11-1 CASSPRQGSYNEQFF TGTGCCAGCAGCCCGCGACAGGGGTCCTACAATGAGCAGTTCTTC
TRBJ2-7 TRBD1 . TRBV6-5 CASMGQGYEQYF TGTGCCAGCATGGGACAGGGCTACGAGCAGTACTTC
TRBJ2-2 . . TRBV27 CASSLDFSTGELFF TGTGCCAGCAGTTTGGATTTCTCCACCGGGGAGCTGTTTTTT
TRBJ2-2 . . TRBV29-1 CSVVNTPAGELFF TGCAGCGTTGTCAACACCCCCGCCGGGGAGCTGTTTTTT
TRBJ2-5 . once TRBV10-2 CASSDRRKETQYF TGCGCCAGCAGTGACCGGAGAAAAGAGACCCAGTACTTC
TRBJ1-1 . . TRBV28 CASSEGVQKAFF TGTGCCAGCAGCGAAGGGGTACAAAAAGCTTTCTTT
TRBJ1-1 TRBD1 . TRBV5-1 CASSFNRGENTEAFF TGCGCCAGCAGCTTCAACAGGGGGGAGAACACTGAAGCTTTCTTT
TRBJ2-3 TRBD2 . TRBV11-2 CASTFLSSGGHTDTQYF TGTGCCAGCACCTTCCTCTCTAGCGGGGGGCACACAGATACGCAGTATTTT
TRBJ2-7 TRBD2 . TRBV7-9 CASSSGGSSYEQYF TGTGCCAGCAGCTCTGGCGGGAGCTCCTACGAGCAGTACTTC
TRBJ2-1 . few TRBV29-1 CSVEGLEGDNEQFF TGCAGCGTTGAAGGTTTAGAAGGGGACAATGAGCAGTTCTTC
TRBJ1-2 TRBD1 few TRBV29-1 CSVRQGDADGYTF TGCAGCGTTCGGCAGGGGGATGCGGATGGCTACACCTTC
TRBJ1-2 . . TRBV5-1 CASSLVSGGVDGYTF TGCGCCAGCAGCTTGGTTTCGGGGGGCGTCGATGGCTACACCTTC
TRBJ2-3 TRBD2 . TRBV30 CAWSEGTSEDTQYF TGTGCCTGGAGTGAAGGGACTAGCGAGGATACGCAGTATTTT
TRBJ2-1 . once TRBV7-7 CASSLVSSGEQFF TGTGCCAGCAGCTTAGTGTCCTCCGGTGAGCAGTTCTTC
TRBJ2-1 TRBD2 . TRBV6-5 CASRIAGGPENEQFF TGTGCCAGCAGAATAGCGGGGGGGCCAGAGAATGAGCAGTTCTTC
TRBJ1-1 . . TRBV15 CATSRQQSNTEAFF TGTGCCACCAGCAGACAGCAATCCAACACTGAAGCTTTCTTT
TRBJ1-2 . . TRBV4-3 CASSQETGNYGYTF TGCGCCAGCAGCCAAGAAACGGGAAACTATGGCTACACCTTC
TRBJ2-1 . . TRBV6-5 CATLGNNEQFF TGTGCCACCCTTGGTAACAATGAGCAGTTCTTC
TRBJ2-2 . . TRBV7-2 CASSLVSTGELFF TGTGCCAGCAGCTTAGTGTCGACCGGGGAGCTGTTTTTT
TRBJ1-2 . . TRBV7-2 CASSLVGFGYGYTF TGTGCCAGCAGCTTAGTGGGGTTCGGCTATGGCTACACCTTC
TRBJ2-7 . . TRBV7-6 CASSFRQGPYEQYF TGTGCCAGCAGCTTCCGGCAGGGCCCCTACGAGCAGTACTTC
TRBJ1-1 . . TRBV29-1 CSVSNRIGTTEAFF TGCAGCGTGAGTAACAGGATTGGTACCACTGAAGCTTTCTTT
TRBJ2-2 . . TRBV13 CASSLSENTGELFF TGTGCCAGCAGCTTATCGGAGAACACCGGGGAGCTGTTTTTT
TRBJ2-4 TRBD2 . TRBV13 CASTVSGENIQYF TGTGCCAGCACCGTTAGCGGGGAAAACATTCAGTACTTC
TRBJ2-7 . few TRBV7-2 CASSIKGGRYEQYF TGTGCCAGTAGTATAAAGGGGGGCCGCTACGAGCAGTACTTC
TRBJ1-2 . . TRBV4-2 CASSQDGSGNSRLQTSF TGTGCCAGCAGCCAAGATGGGTCAGGCAACAGTCGGTTACAGACTTCCTTC
TRBJ2-2 . few TRBV4-3 CASSQDRTGELFF TGCGCCAGCAGCCAAGATCGCACCGGGGAGCTGTTTTTT
TRBJ2-2 TRBD2 once TRBV4-3 CASSPGLAGGGTGELFF TGCGCCAGCAGCCCGGGACTAGCGGGGGGAGGGACCGGGGAGCTGTTTTTT
TRBJ2-6 . . TRBV5-1 CASSSTLSGANVLTF TGCGCCAGCAGCTCGACGCTCTCTGGGGCCAACGTCCTGACTTTC
TRBJ1-1 TRBD1 . TRBV19 CASSTGGLTEAFF TGTGCCAGTAGTACAGGGGGTCTTACTGAAGCTTTCTTT
TRBJ2-7 TRBD1 . TRBV30 CAWTWGQGTAYEQYF TGTGCCTGGACGTGGGGACAGGGGACAGCCTACGAGCAGTACTTC
TRBJ2-4 . . TRBV15 CATSRAEQGLRDIQYF TGTGCCACCAGCAGAGCCGAACAGGGCCTGAGGGACATTCAGTACTTC
TRBJ2-2 . . TRBV5-1 CASSLDRGELFF TGCGCCAGCAGCCTGGACCGCGGGGAGCTGTTTTTT
TRBJ2-7 TRBD1 once TRBV4-1 CASSLFPGQTYEQYF TGCGCCAGCAGCCTATTCCCGGGACAGACTTACGAGCAGTACTTC